The sequence of this T cell receptor (beta chain) was determined in a study of PD-1 blockade in classical Hodgkin lymphoma. General study findings and limits: Individuals who commenced nivolumab within less than 1 year of ASCT were excluded. Partial responders and progressors had significantly lower baseline TCR diversity.

A note on this clone: The antigen remains undetermined.

In every patient, relapse followed autologous stem cell transplantation, while exposure to brentuximab vedotin differed. Profiling relied on immunoSEQ multiplex PCR, and the TCRdb table lists in-frame clones only, not all of them. The sample yields more than 20,000 clones, more than 75% seen once. The V end lost 2 bases, the J end lost 5 bases, and 10 bases lay between the germline ends. Looked up from germline, CDR1 is SGHVS and CDR2 is FQNEAQ. This CDR3 has 13 residues. This clonotype was obtained from a human donor with classical Hodgkin lymphoma. The starting material was peripheral blood mononuclear cells (PBMCs), obtained at baseline. V gene TRBV7-8 combines with J gene TRBJ2-7; no clear D. This CDR3 reads CASSLRRFDEQYF. As DNA, the CDR3 is TGTGCCAGCAGCTTACGTCGGTTCGACGAGCAGTACTTC.